This TCR beta chain was captured by sequencing in a study of T cells in Graves' hyperthyroidism and ophthalmopathy. Background on the study: Peripheral blood was acquired at first diagnosis, ahead of any therapy whatsoever.

In this sample, this clonotype turned up many times. Researchers took RNA transcripts and amplified the TCR beta CDR3 regions from them. HTBI primers were the set used in a first-round RT-PCR of the TCR CDR3. TCRdb itself ran the multiplex PCR reads through MiXCR, one entry per CDR3 protein. The sample contains around 240,000 distinct CDR3 sequences, about 15% of which appear only once. This TCR was sampled from a woman in her late teens or twenties with Graves' ophthalmopathy. Material for sequencing was blood.

The CDR3 loop is CASSFGTGSTDTQYF. Written as DNA, the CDR3 is TGTGCCAGCAGCTTCGGGACAGGAAGCACAGATACGCAGTATTTT. The rearrangement links TRBV7-9 to TRBJ2-3; 8 nucleotides agree with TRBD1. J lost 0 bases, V lost 3 bases, and 2 bases had no gene match. Per germline, CDR1 SEHNR and CDR2 FQNEAQ (reference sequence). The CDR3 has 15 amino acids.